This is a list of T cell receptor beta chains from one sample in a study of vaccination and CD4 T cells after COVID-19. TCRdb recomputed calls from the PCR reads with MiXCR, one row per CDR3 protein. This sample has about 18,000 distinct CDR3 sequences, with 40% to 50% found just once. For these receptors, no antigen is known. The sample in question was CD4+ T cells from blood, cultured in vitro, obtained after SARS-CoV-2 vaccination. The receptor set was obtained from a human donor who had recovered from COVID-19. CDR3s include the opening cysteine and the closing phenylalanine or tryptophan. D genes are given only for firm matches. Clone size is shown for a subset of rows, as once, few, many or a class of expanded clone.

V,D,size,J,DNA,CDR3
TRBV24-1,NA,few,TRBJ2-5,TGTGCCACCAGTGAGCCATGGCCTGGGCTGGTGCAGGGCCCAAAAGAGACCCAGTACTTC,CATSEPWPGLVQGPKETQYF
TRBV6-4,NA,few,TRBJ1-5,TGTGCCAGCAGTGACTGGGGTATGTTCAATCAGCCCCAGCATTTT,CASSDWGMFNQPQHF
TRBV19,NA,few,TRBJ1-5,TGTGCCAGTAGTACAGGGGGCAATCAGCCCCAGCATTTT,CASSTGGNQPQHF
TRBV19,NA,NA,TRBJ1-1,TGTGCCAGTAGTCCGATCAGGGGACTGGGCACTGAAGCTTTCTTT,CASSPIRGLGTEAFF
TRBV20-1,TRBD1,few,TRBJ2-5,TGCAGTGCTAATGTCCCGAGGGGGCAAGTAGAGACCCAGTACTTC,CSANVPRGQVETQYF
TRBV20-1,NA,NA,TRBJ1-2,TGCAGTGACAACTCCGCAGGCTACTATGGCTACACCTTC,CSDNSAGYYGYTF
TRBV2,NA,NA,TRBJ1-6,TGTGCCAGCAGTGAACGACCGATTAATTCACCCCTCCACTTT,CASSERPINSPLHF
TRBV7-9,TRBD1,NA,TRBJ1-2,TGTGCCAGCAGCCCAGGGGGGGGCGATGGCTACACCTTC,CASSPGGGDGYTF
TRBV6-1,TRBD2,once,TRBJ2-1,TGTGCCAGCACCCGTGGCGGGAGGTTACCTGAGCAGTTCTTC,CASTRGGRLPEQFF
TRBV29-1,NA,NA,TRBJ2-7,TGCAGCGTCCCGGCCGTGGGGACCTACGAGCAGTACTTC,CSVPAVGTYEQYF
TRBV7-9,NA,NA,TRBJ1-1,TGTGCCAGCAACACCGGGACGGGCGAGAACACTGAAGCTTTCTTT,CASNTGTGENTEAFF
TRBV6-5,TRBD1,few,TRBJ1-2,TGTGCCAGCAGTTACCGAGGGGGCCTGTATGGCTACACCTTC,CASSYRGGLYGYTF
TRBV6-1,NA,few,TRBJ1-2,TGTGCCAGCAGCAACAGATATGGCTACACCTTC,CASSNRYGYTF
TRBV20-1,NA,NA,TRBJ1-1,TGCAGTGCTAGAGATTACCGTGGGCAGGCCAGGAACACTGAAGCTTTCTTT,CSARDYRGQARNTEAFF
TRBV6-9,NA,NA,TRBJ1-2,TGTGCCAGCAGAGTCGCAGGGGCTTGGGGCTACACCTTC,CASRVAGAWGYTF
TRBV9,NA,NA,TRBJ2-7,TGTGCCAGCAGCGTAAAAGATCGGCAGTACTTC,CASSVKDRQYF
TRBV7-2,TRBD2,NA,TRBJ2-2,TGTGCCAGCAGCTTAATCACGGGGGGAACCGGGGAGCTGTTTTTT,CASSLITGGTGELFF
TRBV6-1,NA,few,TRBJ2-1,TGTGCCAGCAGCCTCGGGACGCAAATCAGGGAGCAGTTCTTC,CASSLGTQIREQFF
TRBV6-1,TRBD1,NA,TRBJ2-2,TGTGCCACCGGACAGGGGATCGGGGAGCTGTTTTTT,CATGQGIGELFF
TRBV7-2,TRBD2,few,TRBJ2-5,TGTGCCAGCAGCCCACAGACTAGCGTCGAGACCCAGTACTTC,CASSPQTSVETQYF
TRBV5-4,NA,NA,TRBJ1-1,TGTGCCAGCAGCTCTGGGGGGGGTAGAAACACTGAAGCTTTCTTT,CASSSGGGRNTEAFF
TRBV27,NA,few,TRBJ2-7,TGTGCCAGCAGTTTATCTGGGACCACCCCCCGTAACGCAGGGGAGCAGTACTTC,CASSLSGTTPRNAGEQYF
TRBV27,TRBD1,NA,TRBJ1-1,TGTGCCAGCAGTTTATCCCGACAGGGTGACCCCATGAACACTGAGGCTTTCTTT,CASSLSRQGDPMNTEAFF
TRBV19,TRBD1,NA,TRBJ2-7,TGTGCCAGTAGTAGGGGACAGGGGGCCTCTTACGAGCAGTACTTC,CASSRGQGASYEQYF
TRBV11-2,TRBD2,NA,TRBJ2-5,TGTGCCAGCAGCTTAGACGCACTAGCGGGGGGGCCTCTTCATGTGACCCAGTACTTC,CASSLDALAGGPLHVTQYF
TRBV15,NA,NA,TRBJ2-2,TGTGCCACCAGCAGCAGGGGCGCGAACACCGGGGAGCTGTTTTTT,CATSSRGANTGELFF
TRBV20-1,TRBD1,NA,TRBJ1-1,TGCAGTGCTCCCTCCGGACAGGGGTGGGAAGCTTTCTTT,CSAPSGQGWEAFF
TRBV19,TRBD1,NA,TRBJ1-5,TGTGCCAGTAGTACCGGGACAGGGAATAGCAATCAGCCCCAGCATTTT,CASSTGTGNSNQPQHF
TRBV7-2,NA,few,TRBJ1-1,TGTGCCAGCAGCCCAGGGAGTATGAACACTGAAGCTTTCTTT,CASSPGSMNTEAFF
TRBV27,NA,few,TRBJ1-5,TGTGCCAGCAGTCCCAGGGCAGACCTCAATCAGCCCCAGCATTTT,CASSPRADLNQPQHF
TRBV28,TRBD1,NA,TRBJ1-5,TGTGCCAGCAGTTTGGGACAGGGTCTTCAGCCCCAGCATTTT,CASSLGQGLQPQHF
TRBV11-2,TRBD1,NA,TRBJ1-5,TGTGCCAGCAGCGCCGAGACAGGGGGGTTCAATCAGCCCCAGCATTTT,CASSAETGGFNQPQHF
TRBV19,NA,few,TRBJ1-2,TGTGCCAGTAGTAAAGGACAGTTTAACTATGGCTACACCTTC,CASSKGQFNYGYTF
TRBV24-1,NA,NA,TRBJ1-2,TGTGCCACCAGTGTGGGGGGGAACTATGGCTACACCTTC,CATSVGGNYGYTF
TRBV7-2,NA,NA,TRBJ2-5,TGTGCCAGCACTATGGGACAACTACAAGAGACCCAGTACTTC,CASTMGQLQETQYF
TRBV19,NA,few,TRBJ2-5,TGTGCCAGTAGTGACCTCTCGCGTGGGACCCAGTACTTC,CASSDLSRGTQYF
TRBV7-9,NA,few,TRBJ1-1,TGTGCCAGCAGCTTAGACACTGAAGCTTTCTTT,CASSLDTEAFF
TRBV6-4,NA,NA,TRBJ1-2,TGTGCCAGCAGTGACCTATTCGGCAGGGGACCTGGGGGCTACACCTTC,CASSDLFGRGPGGYTF
TRBV6-1,TRBD1,NA,TRBJ1-5,TGTGCCAGCAGCGGGTTCGGGACAGGGTTTGTTAGCAATCAGCCCCAGCATTTT,CASSGFGTGFVSNQPQHF
TRBV18,NA,NA,TRBJ1-6,TGTGCCAGCTCACTACAGGGATCCTCCTATAATTCACCCCTCCACTTT,CASSLQGSSYNSPLHF
TRBV20-1,TRBD2,NA,TRBJ2-1,TGCAGTGCTAGCCCGGAACTAGGGACTAACAATGAGCAGTTCTTC,CSASPELGTNNEQFF
TRBV7-7,NA,NA,TRBJ2-3,TGTGCCAGCAGCTTGTTATTAGATTACCCTCGAGATACGCAGTATTTT,CASSLLLDYPRDTQYF
TRBV19,NA,few,TRBJ2-2,TGTGCCAGTAGTGGTGACTCAGGCACCGGGGAGCTGTTTTTT,CASSGDSGTGELFF
TRBV7-9,TRBD1,NA,TRBJ2-5,TGTGCCAGCAGCTTAAATACAGGGGGCCCTATCGAGACCCAGTACTTC,CASSLNTGGPIETQYF
TRBV6-1,TRBD1,NA,TRBJ1-5,TGTGCCAGCAGTCGGGACAGCGACAATCAGCCCCAGCATTTT,CASSRDSDNQPQHF
TRBV20-1,NA,few,TRBJ1-2,TGCAGTGCTATAGGACAGCCTAACTATGGCTACACCTTC,CSAIGQPNYGYTF
TRBV29-1,TRBD1,NA,TRBJ1-1,TGCAGCGTTGATAGGGGGACAGGGGGGATCACTGAAGCTTTCTTT,CSVDRGTGGITEAFF
TRBV27,TRBD1,few,TRBJ1-6,TGTGCCAGCAGTTTGGACAGGGGGGATTCACCCCTCCACTTT,CASSLDRGDSPLHF
TRBV27,NA,NA,TRBJ1-6,TGTGCCAGCAGTTTATCGACCGCAAAATCACCCCTCCACTTT,CASSLSTAKSPLHF
TRBV7-9,NA,NA,TRBJ1-2,TGTGCCAGCAGCCGGGACGGGGTAAACTATGGCTACACCTTC,CASSRDGVNYGYTF
TRBV7-3,NA,few,TRBJ2-6,TGTGCCAGCGGGGCTTCTGGGGCCAACGTCCTGACTTTC,CASGASGANVLTF
TRBV19,NA,NA,TRBJ1-1,TGTGCCAGTTACGGCAGGCTGGGGTGGGAAGCTTTCTTT,CASYGRLGWEAFF
TRBV20-1,NA,NA,TRBJ1-4,TGCAGTGCCAGGATGACACCAACAACTAATGAAAAACTGTTTTTT,CSARMTPTTNEKLFF